A selection of T cell receptor beta chains follows, all from one sample in a study of cytomegalovirus exposure and HLA in healthy donors. The table came from immunoSEQ multiplex PCR; TCRdb's copy has only in-frame clones and leaves some out. The sample consists of some 170,000 clones, about two thirds of them appearing once. The specimen was PBMCs. These receptors all come from a human donor in good health. CDR3s include the opening cysteine and the closing phenylalanine or tryptophan. Fields, in order: CDR3 protein, clone size, V gene, J gene. Size tells how often a clone was seen (once, few, many) or the class of an expanded clone, and some rows leave it out.

cdr3_aa: CASTPFGGTNTEAFF
clone_size: .
v_call: TRBV19
j_call: TRBJ1-1

cdr3_aa: CASSISPGFTEAFF
clone_size: .
v_call: TRBV19
j_call: TRBJ1-1

cdr3_aa: CASSSTVGEKLFF
clone_size: .
v_call: TRBV5-1
j_call: TRBJ1-4

cdr3_aa: CASTPLRGGWNTEAFF
clone_size: .
v_call: TRBV2
j_call: TRBJ1-1

cdr3_aa: CASSRDFNNSPLHF
clone_size: .
v_call: TRBV6-5
j_call: TRBJ1-6

cdr3_aa: CASSLGGSPYNEQFF
clone_size: .
v_call: TRBV7-2
j_call: TRBJ2-1

cdr3_aa: CASSSQGLGNSPLHF
clone_size: .
v_call: TRBV7-3
j_call: TRBJ1-6

cdr3_aa: CASSQQGNTEAFF
clone_size: .
v_call: TRBV5-1
j_call: TRBJ1-1

cdr3_aa: CAWSRDRSDSPLHF
clone_size: .
v_call: TRBV30
j_call: TRBJ1-6

cdr3_aa: CASSLIPGDRDGYTF
clone_size: .
v_call: TRBV7-3
j_call: TRBJ1-2

cdr3_aa: CASSIVQDGYTF
clone_size: .
v_call: TRBV19
j_call: TRBJ1-2

cdr3_aa: CASSESGRNEKLFF
clone_size: once
v_call: TRBV2
j_call: TRBJ1-4

cdr3_aa: CASSLDQGARTGELFF
clone_size: few
v_call: TRBV5-8
j_call: TRBJ2-2

cdr3_aa: CASSIDRGLMYTEAFF
clone_size: .
v_call: TRBV19
j_call: TRBJ1-1

cdr3_aa: CASSPGGRGETQYF
clone_size: .
v_call: TRBV19
j_call: TRBJ2-5

cdr3_aa: CASSYSWTGDYEQYF
clone_size: .
v_call: TRBV6-5
j_call: TRBJ2-7

cdr3_aa: CASSVTGANYGYTF
clone_size: .
v_call: TRBV2
j_call: TRBJ1-2

cdr3_aa: CASSQESTEAFF
clone_size: .
v_call: TRBV4-1
j_call: TRBJ1-1

cdr3_aa: CASSEDSSNQPQHF
clone_size: .
v_call: TRBV5-1
j_call: TRBJ1-5

cdr3_aa: CASSRSSGGVDEQFF
clone_size: .
v_call: TRBV7-2
j_call: TRBJ2-1

cdr3_aa: CASSGQDFTGELFF
clone_size: .
v_call: TRBV6-1
j_call: TRBJ2-2

cdr3_aa: CASSLIVDTDTQYF
clone_size: .
v_call: TRBV27
j_call: TRBJ2-3

cdr3_aa: CASSARQGSTDTQYF
clone_size: .
v_call: TRBV7-8
j_call: TRBJ2-3

cdr3_aa: CASSQDGRGSYEQYF
clone_size: .
v_call: TRBV4-3
j_call: TRBJ2-7

cdr3_aa: CASSLRFGTDSGANVLTF
clone_size: .
v_call: TRBV4-2
j_call: TRBJ2-6

cdr3_aa: CASSPPMFDEQYF
clone_size: once
v_call: TRBV7-9
j_call: TRBJ2-7

cdr3_aa: CASSPGGGLGTDTQYF
clone_size: .
v_call: TRBV19
j_call: TRBJ2-3

cdr3_aa: CASSFRGQQETQYF
clone_size: .
v_call: TRBV5-1
j_call: TRBJ2-5

cdr3_aa: CASQTGLYVKLFF
clone_size: once
v_call: TRBV6-1
j_call: TRBJ1-4

cdr3_aa: CASSTLGLAEETQYF
clone_size: .
v_call: TRBV19
j_call: TRBJ2-5

cdr3_aa: CASSMGGDRGPQPQHF
clone_size: .
v_call: TRBV19
j_call: TRBJ1-5

cdr3_aa: CASSLNLLTDTQYF
clone_size: once
v_call: TRBV7-7
j_call: TRBJ2-3

cdr3_aa: CAWSVAPGGLYQETQYF
clone_size: .
v_call: TRBV30
j_call: TRBJ2-5

cdr3_aa: CASSQGAVNTEAFF
clone_size: .
v_call: TRBV5-6
j_call: TRBJ1-1

cdr3_aa: CASSHLSGETEAFF
clone_size: .
v_call: TRBV5-1
j_call: TRBJ1-1

cdr3_aa: CASSPLLNTGELFF
clone_size: .
v_call: TRBV7-3
j_call: TRBJ2-2

cdr3_aa: CASSEFPGFYEQYF
clone_size: few
v_call: TRBV6-1
j_call: TRBJ2-7

cdr3_aa: CASSLGPQNTEAFF
clone_size: few
v_call: TRBV5-6
j_call: TRBJ1-1

cdr3_aa: CASSSTGTDTQYF
clone_size: .
v_call: TRBV5-6
j_call: TRBJ2-3